This T cell receptor beta chain was identified in a study of shared clonotypes between healthy human individuals. For sorted subsets, about 200 ng DNA per replicate equaled roughly 30,000 T cell genomes. Clones were read by immunoSEQ multiplex PCR, and TCRdb kept only the in-frame ones, dropping some. The table records some 740,000 clones, 85% to 95% of them present only once. Notes on the study in general: Relative to their counterparts shared across all four donors, non-shared clonotypes exhibited diminished generation probabilities.

CD45RO-negative, CCR7-selected cells formed the naive CD8 fraction, which excluded terminally differentiated effector memory CD45RA+ cells. The V gene's germline CDR1 is KGHSH and CDR2 LQKENI. The CDR3 covers 16 residues. Trimming shortened V by 0 bases and J by 3 bases, and 15 bases separated the two germline ends. Regarding this clone: No antigen is known for it.

Sequences were obtained from naive CD8+ T cells sorted from blood. The receptor was isolated from a man aged 25-45 years in good health. The chain joins TRBV18 to TRBJ2-7, with a weak D call TRBD2 (6 bases). DNA of the CDR3: TGTGCCAGCTCACCACCGGAGGGGCAGTTTGTCTACGAGCAGTACTTC. Its translation is CASSPPEGQFVYEQYF.